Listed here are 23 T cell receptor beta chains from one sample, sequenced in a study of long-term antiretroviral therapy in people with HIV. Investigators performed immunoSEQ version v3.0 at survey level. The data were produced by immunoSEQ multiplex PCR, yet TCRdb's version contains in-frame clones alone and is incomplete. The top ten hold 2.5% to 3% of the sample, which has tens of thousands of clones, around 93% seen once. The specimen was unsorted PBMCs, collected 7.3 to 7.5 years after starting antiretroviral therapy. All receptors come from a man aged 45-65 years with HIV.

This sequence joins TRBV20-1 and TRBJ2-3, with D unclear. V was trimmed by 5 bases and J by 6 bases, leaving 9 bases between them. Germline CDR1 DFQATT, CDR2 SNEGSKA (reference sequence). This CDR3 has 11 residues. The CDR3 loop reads CSARTGDTQYF. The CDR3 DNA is TGCAGTGCTCGGACCGGCGATACGCAGTATTTT.

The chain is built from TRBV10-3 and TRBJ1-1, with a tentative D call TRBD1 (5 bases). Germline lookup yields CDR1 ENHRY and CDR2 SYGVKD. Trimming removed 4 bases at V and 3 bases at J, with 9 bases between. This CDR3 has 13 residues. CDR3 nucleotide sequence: TGTGCCATCAGTGCTTTAGGGGACACTGAAGCTTTCTTT. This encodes CAISALGDTEAFF.

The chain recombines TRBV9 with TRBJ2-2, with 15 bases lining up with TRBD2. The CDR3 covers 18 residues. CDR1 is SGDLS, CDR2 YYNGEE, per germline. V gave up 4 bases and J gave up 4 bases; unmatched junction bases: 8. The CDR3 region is CASSYGLAGGRSTGELFF. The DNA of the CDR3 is TGTGCCAGCAGCTATGGACTAGCGGGGGGGCGGTCCACCGGGGAGCTGTTTTTT.

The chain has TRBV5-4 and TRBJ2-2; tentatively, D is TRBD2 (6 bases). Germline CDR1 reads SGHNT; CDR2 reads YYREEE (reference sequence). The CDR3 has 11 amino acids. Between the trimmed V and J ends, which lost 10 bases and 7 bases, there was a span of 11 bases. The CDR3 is CACLGGGELFF. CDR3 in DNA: TGTGCCTGCCTCGGGGGCGGGGAGCTGTTTTTT.

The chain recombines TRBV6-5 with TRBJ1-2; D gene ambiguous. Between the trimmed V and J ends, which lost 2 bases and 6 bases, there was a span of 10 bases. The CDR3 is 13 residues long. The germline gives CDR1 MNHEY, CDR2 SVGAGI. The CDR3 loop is CASSYEGGNGYTF. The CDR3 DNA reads TGTGCCAGCAGTTACGAGGGAGGGAATGGCTACACCTTC.

CDR3 loop: CATSRDPGDEQYF. The CDR3 nucleotides read TGTGCCACCAGCAGAGATCCTGGCGACGAGCAGTACTTC. The chain carries TRBV15 and TRBJ2-7; D call uncertain. This CDR3 spans 13 amino acids. V lost 0 bases to trimming and J lost 5 bases, with 8 bases between them. Germline V gene sequence: CDR1 LNHNV, CDR2 YYDKDF (reference sequence).

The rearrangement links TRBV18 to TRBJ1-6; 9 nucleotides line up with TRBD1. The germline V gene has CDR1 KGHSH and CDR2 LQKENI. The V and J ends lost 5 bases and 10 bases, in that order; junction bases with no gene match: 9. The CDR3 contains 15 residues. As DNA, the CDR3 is TGTGCCAGCTCAGCGACAGGGGGAGTAGAATCACCCCTCCACTTT. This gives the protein CASSATGGVESPLHF.

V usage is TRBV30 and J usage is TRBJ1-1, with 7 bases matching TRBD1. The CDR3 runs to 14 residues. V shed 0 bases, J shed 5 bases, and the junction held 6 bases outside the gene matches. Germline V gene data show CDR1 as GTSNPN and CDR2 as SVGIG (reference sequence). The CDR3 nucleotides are TGTGCCTGGAGTGTACCAATCAGGGGGACTGAAGCTTTCTTT. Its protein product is CAWSVPIRGTEAFF.

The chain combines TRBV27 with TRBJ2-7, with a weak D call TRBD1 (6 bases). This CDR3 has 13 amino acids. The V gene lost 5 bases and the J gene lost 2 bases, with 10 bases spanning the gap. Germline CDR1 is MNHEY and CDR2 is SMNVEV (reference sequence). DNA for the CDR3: TGTGCCAGCAGTCAGGGGAAGCCCTACGAGCAGTACTTC. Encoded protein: CASSQGKPYEQYF.

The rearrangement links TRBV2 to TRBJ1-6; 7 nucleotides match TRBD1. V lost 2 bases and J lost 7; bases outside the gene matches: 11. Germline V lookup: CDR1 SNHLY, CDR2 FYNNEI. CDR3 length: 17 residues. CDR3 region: CASSERRTGAGNSPLHF. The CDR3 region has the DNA TGTGCCAGCAGTGAAAGGCGCACAGGGGCGGGCAATTCACCCCTCCACTTT.

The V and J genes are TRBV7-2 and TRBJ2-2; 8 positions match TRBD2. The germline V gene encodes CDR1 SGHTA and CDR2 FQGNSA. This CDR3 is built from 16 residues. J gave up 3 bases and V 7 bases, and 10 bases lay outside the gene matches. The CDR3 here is CASTSGGTRYTGELFF. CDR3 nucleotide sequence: TGTGCCAGCACCTCTGGGGGGACTAGGTACACCGGGGAGCTGTTTTTT.

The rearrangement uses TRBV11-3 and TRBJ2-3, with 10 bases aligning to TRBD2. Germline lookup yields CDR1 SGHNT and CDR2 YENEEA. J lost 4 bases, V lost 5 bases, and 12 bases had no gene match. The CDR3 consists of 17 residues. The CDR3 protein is CASSPSGLAGDPDTQYF. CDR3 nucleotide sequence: TGTGCCAGCAGCCCCTCGGGGCTAGCGGGGGACCCAGATACGCAGTATTTT.

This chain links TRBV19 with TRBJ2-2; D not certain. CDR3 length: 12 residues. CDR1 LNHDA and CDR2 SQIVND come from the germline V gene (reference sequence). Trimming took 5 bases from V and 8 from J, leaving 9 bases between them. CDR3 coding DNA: TGTGCCAGTAGTCTGGACGCAGGGGAGCTGTTTTTT. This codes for CASSLDAGELFF. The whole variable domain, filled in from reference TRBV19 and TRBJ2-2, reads DGGITQSPKYLFRKEGQNVTLSCEQNLNHDAMYWYRQDPGQGLRLIYYSQIVNDFQKGDIAEGYSVSREKKESFPLTVTSAQKNPTAFYLCASSLDAGELFFGEGSRLTVL.

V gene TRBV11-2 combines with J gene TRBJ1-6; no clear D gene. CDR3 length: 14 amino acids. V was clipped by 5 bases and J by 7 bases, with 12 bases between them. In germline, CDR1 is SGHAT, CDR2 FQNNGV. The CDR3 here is CASSHITGNSPLHF. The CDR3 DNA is TGTGCCAGCAGCCATATAACTGGGAATTCACCCCTCCACTTT. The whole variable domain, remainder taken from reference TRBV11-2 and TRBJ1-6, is EAGVAQSPRYKIIEKRQSVAFWCNPISGHATLYWYQQILGQGPKLLIQFQNNGVVDDSQLPKDRFSAERLKGVDSTLKIQPAKLEDSAVYLCASSHITGNSPLHFGNGTRLTVT.

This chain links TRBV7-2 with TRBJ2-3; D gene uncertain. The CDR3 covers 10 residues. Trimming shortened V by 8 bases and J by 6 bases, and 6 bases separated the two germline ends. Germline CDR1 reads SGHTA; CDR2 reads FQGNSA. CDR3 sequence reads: CASGHDTQYF. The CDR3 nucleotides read TGTGCCAGCGGGCACGATACGCAGTATTTT.

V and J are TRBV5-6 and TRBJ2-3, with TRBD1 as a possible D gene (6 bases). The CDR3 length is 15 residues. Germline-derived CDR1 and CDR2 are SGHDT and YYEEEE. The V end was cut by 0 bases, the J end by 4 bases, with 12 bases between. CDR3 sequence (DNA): TGTGCCAGCAGCTTGGGTAGGGGGTCGGCAGATACGCAGTATTTT. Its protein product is CASSLGRGSADTQYF.

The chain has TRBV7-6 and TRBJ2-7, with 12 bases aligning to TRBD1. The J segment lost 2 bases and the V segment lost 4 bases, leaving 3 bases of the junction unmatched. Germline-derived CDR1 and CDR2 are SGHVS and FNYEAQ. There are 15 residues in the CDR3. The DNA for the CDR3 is TGTGCCAGCAGCTCCGGGACAGGGGGCACCTACGAGCAGTACTTC. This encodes CASSSGTGGTYEQYF. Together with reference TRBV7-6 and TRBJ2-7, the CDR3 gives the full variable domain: GAGVSQSPRYKVTKRGQDVALRCDPISGHVSLYWYRQALGQGPEFLTYFNYEAQQDKSGLPNDRFSAERPEGSISTLTIQRTEQRDSAMYRCASSSGTGGTYEQYFGPGTRLTVT.

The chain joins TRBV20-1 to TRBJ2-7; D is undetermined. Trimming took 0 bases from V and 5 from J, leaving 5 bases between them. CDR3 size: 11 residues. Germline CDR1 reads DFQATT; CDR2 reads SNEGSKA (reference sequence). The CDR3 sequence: CSARDRDEQYF. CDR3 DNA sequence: TGCAGTGCTAGAGATCGGGACGAGCAGTACTTC.

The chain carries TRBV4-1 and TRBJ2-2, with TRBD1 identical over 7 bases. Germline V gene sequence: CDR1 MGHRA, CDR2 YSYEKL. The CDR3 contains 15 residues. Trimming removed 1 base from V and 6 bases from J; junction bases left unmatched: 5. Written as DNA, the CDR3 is TGCGCCAGCAGCCAAGTCACAGGGGATGCCGGGGAGCTGTTTTTT. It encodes CASSQVTGDAGELFF.

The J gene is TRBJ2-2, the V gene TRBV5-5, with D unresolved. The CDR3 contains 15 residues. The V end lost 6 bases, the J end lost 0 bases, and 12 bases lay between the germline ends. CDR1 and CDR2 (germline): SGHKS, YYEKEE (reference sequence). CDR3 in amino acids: CASNMGRANTGELFF. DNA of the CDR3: TGTGCCAGCAATATGGGTCGAGCGAACACCGGGGAGCTGTTTTTT.

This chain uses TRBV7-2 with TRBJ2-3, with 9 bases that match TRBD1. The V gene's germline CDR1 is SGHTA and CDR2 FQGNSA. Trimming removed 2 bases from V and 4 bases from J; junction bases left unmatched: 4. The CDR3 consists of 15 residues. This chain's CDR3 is CASSLQGQGPDTQYF. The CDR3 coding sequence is TGTGCCAGCAGCTTACAGGGACAGGGCCCAGATACGCAGTATTTT. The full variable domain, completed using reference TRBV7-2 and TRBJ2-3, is GAGVSQSPSNKVTEKGKDVELRCDPISGHTALYWYRQSLGQGLEFLIYFQGNSAPDKSGLPSDRFSAERTGGSVSTLTIQRTQQEDSAVYLCASSLQGQGPDTQYFGPGTRLTVL.

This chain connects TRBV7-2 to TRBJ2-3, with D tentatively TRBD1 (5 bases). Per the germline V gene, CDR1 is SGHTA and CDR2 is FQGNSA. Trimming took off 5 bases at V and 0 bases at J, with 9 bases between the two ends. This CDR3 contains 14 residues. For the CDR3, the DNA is TGTGCCAGCAGCCTCCAGGGTAGCACAGATACGCAGTATTTT. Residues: CASSLQGSTDTQYF.

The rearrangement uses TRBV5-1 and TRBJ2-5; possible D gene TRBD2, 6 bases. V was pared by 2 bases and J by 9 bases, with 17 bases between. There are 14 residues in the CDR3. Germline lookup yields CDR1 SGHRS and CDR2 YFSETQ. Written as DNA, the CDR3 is TGCGCCAGCAGCTTCGGGACTCTTGGGGAGGCCCAGTACTTC. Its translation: CASSFGTLGEAQYF. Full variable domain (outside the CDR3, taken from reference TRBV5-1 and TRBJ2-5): KAGVTQTPRYLIKTRGQQVTLSCSPISGHRSVSWYQQTPGQGLQFLFEYFSETQRNKGNFPGRFSGRQFSNSRSEMNVSTLELGDSALYLCASSFGTLGEAQYFGPGTRLLVL.